Listed here is a single TCR beta chain. The time point here: pre-reinfection, 55 to 20 weeks before reinfection detection. TCR sequencing was done directly ex vivo on sorted cells, without expansion in vitro. Control naive CD8 T cells came from a couple of donors at all three reinfection time points. Profiling relied on immunoSEQ multiplex PCR, and the TCRdb table lists in-frame clones only, not all of them. The sample carries over 45,000 clones, nearly 90% recorded once. This entry comes from a study of memory CD8 T cells in hepatitis C reinfection. Whole-study context: Chronic HCV followed reinfection in a couple of donors who cleared primary infection. HCV reinfection: RNA-positive following two negative tests at least 60 days apart. Between 55 and 20 weeks before reinfection detection, pre-reinfection samples were drawn.

Germline CDR1 is MNHEY and CDR2 is SVGAGI. This CDR3 contains 12 residues. V shed 5 bases and J shed 4 bases, with 8 bases lying between them. Input material: naive CD8+ T cells sorted from blood. The chain joins TRBV6-5 to TRBJ1-2, with D unresolved. The origin of this receptor is a man between 18 and 35 years old with hepatitis C virus infection. The CDR3: CASSADSYGYTF. DNA for the CDR3: TGTGCCAGCAGTGCGGACTCCTATGGCTACACCTTC.